This TCR beta chain comes out of a study of OX40 agonist ivuxolimab in advanced cancers. The study's findings and limits: There were, on average, more expanded clones in CD8+ T cells than in CD4+.

Assay: immunoSEQ multiplex PCR; the TCRdb copy retains only in-frame clones and omits some. In the table there are 70,000 to 95,000 clones, about 91% of which are singletons. V lost 0 bases and J 11 bases, leaving 20 bases between the germline ends. Per the germline V gene, CDR1 is KGHSH and CDR2 is LQKENI. This CDR3 comprises 16 residues. On this clone: What it recognizes is unknown.

The material was CD4+ or CD8+ T cells sorted from blood, obtained in a trial of the OX40 agonist ivuxolimab. J is TRBJ2-1 and V is TRBV18; a possible D gene is TRBD2 (6 bases). The sequence was collected from an adult with an advanced solid tumor such as melanoma, head and neck, liver or kidney cancer. As DNA, the CDR3 is TGTGCCAGCTCACCACCGGTCGGCGGGGAGGCTAGCAAGCAGTTCTTC. Translation gives CASSPPVGGEASKQFF.